This note documents a single TCR beta chain sequence. This entry belongs to a study of control samples from healthy donors and cancer patients. The germline CDR1 and CDR2 sequences are KGHSH and LQKENI. The CDR3 is 16 amino acids. After removal of 3 bases from V and 7 bases from J, the junction contained 9 bases not matched to a gene. The table came from immunoSEQ multiplex PCR; TCRdb's copy has only in-frame clones and leaves some out. The sample holds 350,000 to 450,000 clones; roughly 90% are singletons and the top ten take 5.5% to 7.5%. The chain combines TRBV18 with TRBJ2-2, with 9 nucleotides matching TRBD1. This receptor was identified in a man between 40 and 49 years old with head and neck cancer. The sequenced material came from PBMCs. Written as DNA, the CDR3 is TGTGCCAGCTCACCTGCCGGGACAGGGCGGAGCGGGGAGCTGTTTTTT. Translating gives CASSPAGTGRSGELFF.